Below are 22 T cell receptor beta chains sequenced from a single sample in a study of T cell responses to AZD1222 COVID-19 vaccine. Repertoires were generated with immunoSEQ multiplex PCR, while TCRdb's copy carries only in-frame clones and drops some. In the table there are about 120,000 clones, approximately 85% of which are singletons. The material was peripheral blood, obtained on day 0 of AZD1222 vaccination. The source is an adult in good health.

The gene calls are TRBV19 and TRBJ1-2, with TRBD1 as a possible D gene (5 bases). The V gene's germline CDR1 is LNHDA and CDR2 SQIVND (reference sequence). The CDR3 contains 14 residues. The V end was cut by 6 bases, the J end by 7 bases, with 18 bases between. CDR3 in DNA: TGTGCCAGTAGGGGACGAGAAGGGAGGGGTGGCTACACCTTC. Its translation is CASRGREGRGGYTF.

The chain recombines TRBV19 with TRBJ2-7; D remains unclear. The CDR3 runs 13 residues. Germline values: CDR1 LNHDA, CDR2 SQIVND (reference sequence). The germline V and J ends were trimmed by 1 base and 4 bases, with 8 bases remaining between them. In DNA form, the CDR3 reads TGTGCCAGTAGTATAGGCATGGTGTACGAGCAGTACTTC. It yields the protein CASSIGMVYEQYF.

The V gene is TRBV30, the J gene TRBJ2-6; D unresolved. There are 17 residues in the CDR3. The V gene lost 7 bases and the J gene lost 0 bases, with 19 bases spanning the gap. Germline V gene sequence: CDR1 GTSNPN, CDR2 SVGIG (reference sequence). Here the CDR3 reads CASRSGISLSGANVLTF. Here the CDR3 DNA reads TGTGCCTCCCGTTCAGGCATATCCCTCTCTGGGGCCAACGTCCTGACTTTC.

J is TRBJ2-5 and V is TRBV7-2, with D maybe TRBD1 (7 bases). This CDR3 is built from 14 residues. CDR1 and CDR2 (germline): SGHTA, FQGNSA. Trimming removed 6 bases from V and 1 base from J, with 12 bases in between. CDR3 sequence: CASRGGGSQETQYF. The CDR3 DNA follows: TGTGCCAGCAGAGGAGGGGGCTCCCAAGAGACCCAGTACTTC.

This rearrangement joins TRBV5-1 to TRBJ1-1; D gene unclear. The germline V gene has CDR1 SGHRS and CDR2 YFSETQ. V was cut by 7 bases and J by 1 base, with 14 bases left in between. CDR3 length: 14 amino acids. This CDR3 is CASGTDDQNTEAFF. As DNA, the CDR3 is TGCGCCAGCGGTACGGACGATCAGAACACTGAAGCTTTCTTT. Full variable domain (missing parts from reference TRBV5-1 and TRBJ1-1): KAGVTQTPRYLIKTRGQQVTLSCSPISGHRSVSWYQQTPGQGLQFLFEYFSETQRNKGNFPGRFSGRQFSNSRSEMNVSTLELGDSALYLCASGTDDQNTEAFFGQGTRLTVV.

This chain links TRBV6-5 with TRBJ2-7; 9 nucleotides line up with TRBD2. CDR1 is MNHEY, CDR2 SVGAGI, per germline. This CDR3 spans 14 amino acids. J gave up 3 bases and V 7 bases, and 7 bases lay outside the gene matches. As DNA, the CDR3 is TGTGCCAGCACCCCACGAGCGGGAGGCTACGAGCAGTACTTC. Translating gives CASTPRAGGYEQYF.

The genes are TRBV18 and TRBJ2-3; D is undetermined. Trimming removed 8 bases from V and 3 bases from J, with 18 bases in between. Germline CDR1 reads KGHSH; CDR2 reads LQKENI. The length of the CDR3 is 15 residues. CDR3 in amino acids: CASQPAYGSTDTQYF. The CDR3 region has the DNA TGTGCCAGCCAACCGGCGTATGGTTCTACAGATACGCAGTATTTT.

The chain combines TRBV7-3 with TRBJ2-1, with TRBD2 identical over 8 bases. CDR1 is SGHTA and CDR2 is FQGTGA in the germline V gene. The CDR3 spans 14 residues. V lost 2 bases to trimming and J lost 5 bases; unmatched junction nucleotides: 2. CDR3 bases: TGTGCCAGCAGCTTACGAGCGGGAGACAATGAGCAGTTCTTC. Its protein product is CASSLRAGDNEQFF.

V usage is TRBV28 and J usage is TRBJ1-6; no clear D. The V gene lost 5 bases and the J gene lost 10 bases, with 15 bases spanning the gap. Germline CDR1 and CDR2: MDHEN and SYDVKM. This CDR3 comprises 14 residues. The chain's CDR3 is CASSLRPPASPLHF. The CDR3, as DNA: TGTGCCAGCAGTCTACGGCCCCCCGCCTCACCCCTCCACTTT.

CDR3 nucleotide sequence: TGTGCCAGCAGGGGAGGAAACACCATATATTTT. Its protein product is CASRGGNTIYF. The chain joins TRBV28 to TRBJ1-3; D unresolved. This CDR3 has 11 amino acids. Trimming stripped 6 bases from V and 4 bases from J, with 4 bases between. Germline assignment: CDR1 MDHEN and CDR2 SYDVKM.

The chain recombines TRBV6-5 with TRBJ1-1; no firm D call. The CDR3 consists of 14 residues. CDR1 is MNHEY and CDR2 is SVGAGI in the germline V gene. V dropped 1 base and J dropped 4 bases, with 10 bases sitting between them. The CDR3 nucleotides read TGTGCCAGCAGTTACTGGCCAGTAGGCACTGAAGCTTTCTTT. Protein: CASSYWPVGTEAFF.

V gene TRBV20-1 combines with J gene TRBJ1-2; TRBD1 aligns across 7 bases. The CDR3 spans 10 residues. Germline CDR1 is DFQATT and CDR2 is SNEGSKA (reference sequence). J gave up 14 bases and V 5 bases, and 8 bases lay outside the gene matches. In DNA, the CDR3 is TGCAGTGCTGGGACAGTCCAAGGTACCTTC. Translating gives CSAGTVQGTF.

This clone was seen just once. This rearrangement joins TRBV12-3 or TRBV12-4 to TRBJ2-1, with D unresolved. CDR3 length: 13 amino acids. V was pared by 3 bases and J by 9 bases, with 12 bases between. The CDR3 DNA reads as TGTGCCAGCAGTTTCGTCCTCCCCGGTGAGCAGTTCTTC. It codes for CASSFVLPGEQFF.

This clone was recorded a few times. This rearrangement joins TRBV19 to TRBJ2-7, with TRBD1 as a possible D gene (5 bases). The CDR3 spans 13 residues. CDR1 is LNHDA and CDR2 is SQIVND in the germline V gene (reference sequence). V lost 6 bases and J 0 bases, leaving 9 bases between the germline ends. Here the CDR3 DNA reads TGTGCCAGTAGGGACATTCGCTCCTACGAGCAGTACTTC. Translating it yields CASRDIRSYEQYF.

V usage is TRBV14 and J usage is TRBJ1-4; D possibly corresponds to TRBD1 (5 bases). Looked up from germline, CDR1 is SGHDN and CDR2 is FVKESK. Trimming stripped 4 bases from V and 8 bases from J, with 14 bases between. This CDR3 region has 14 residues. CDR3 amino acids: CASSPGTRNEKLFF. The CDR3 nucleotides are TGTGCCAGCAGCCCGGGGACCCGTAACGAAAAACTGTTTTTT.

The V and J genes are TRBV9 and TRBJ2-3; no firm D call. The germline CDR1 and CDR2 sequences are SGDLS and YYNGEE. Trimming cost V 1 base and J 4 bases, with 13 bases left between them. This CDR3 region has 15 residues. CDR3 sequence reads: CASSVFSVSADTQYF. CDR3 nucleotides: TGTGCCAGCAGCGTATTTTCGGTTTCGGCAGATACGCAGTATTTT.

The gene calls are TRBV5-1 and TRBJ1-3; D is ambiguous. The germline CDR1 and CDR2 sequences are SGHRS and YFSETQ. The V end lost 0 bases, the J end lost 4 bases, and 8 bases lay between the germline ends. The CDR3 is made up of 14 amino acids. CDR3 bases: TGCGCCAGCAGCTTGGGGGTACCCGGAAACACCATATATTTT. Its translation is CASSLGVPGNTIYF.

The chain carries TRBV5-1 and TRBJ2-7; 9 bases are a match to TRBD1. CDR1 is SGHRS and CDR2 is YFSETQ in the germline V gene. This CDR3 spans 15 amino acids. The junction had 5 bases not matched to a gene; V was cut back by 4 bases and J by 0 bases. The CDR3 is CASSPGTGYSYEQYF. The DNA of the CDR3 is TGCGCCAGCAGCCCGGGGACAGGGTACTCCTACGAGCAGTACTTC.

A few counts support this clone. The chain combines TRBV18 with TRBJ1-6; D is possibly TRBD1 (5 bases). Germline loops: CDR1 KGHSH, CDR2 LQKENI. V dropped 3 bases and J dropped 0 bases, with 6 bases sitting between them. CDR3 length equals 15 residues. This chain's CDR3 is CASSPGGSYNSPLHF. DNA of the CDR3: TGTGCCAGCTCACCCGGGGGCTCCTATAATTCACCCCTCCACTTT.

The chain couples TRBV6-6 to TRBJ1-2, with 7 bases that match TRBD1. The CDR3 has 14 residues. Losses at the gene ends were 4 bases for V and 4 bases for J; bases not matched to a gene: 6. Germline CDR1 and CDR2: MNHNY and SVGAGI (reference sequence). The CDR3 DNA reads TGTGCCAGCAGTTCTCCGGGACAGTTCTATGGCTACACCTTC. It codes for CASSSPGQFYGYTF.

V and J are TRBV14 and TRBJ2-5, with D perhaps given as TRBD1 or TRBD2 (5 bases each). Trimming took off 2 bases at V and 7 bases at J, with 11 bases between the two ends. The CDR3 is 13 amino acids. CDR1 and CDR2 (germline): SGHDN, FVKESK. The CDR3 DNA sequence: TGTGCCAGCAGCCAACAGGGTAGCGCGACCCAGTACTTC. Protein sequence: CASSQQGSATQYF.

This clone was observed a handful of times. The rearrangement links TRBV9 to TRBJ2-1; 9 bases align to TRBD2. V lost 2 bases to trimming and J lost 4 bases; unmatched junction nucleotides: 4. The CDR3 runs to 15 residues. CDR1 is SGDLS and CDR2 is YYNGEE in the germline V gene. The CDR3 DNA sequence: TGTGCCAGCAGCGTTAGACTAGCGGATTACAATGAGCAGTTCTTC. Amino acids: CASSVRLADYNEQFF.